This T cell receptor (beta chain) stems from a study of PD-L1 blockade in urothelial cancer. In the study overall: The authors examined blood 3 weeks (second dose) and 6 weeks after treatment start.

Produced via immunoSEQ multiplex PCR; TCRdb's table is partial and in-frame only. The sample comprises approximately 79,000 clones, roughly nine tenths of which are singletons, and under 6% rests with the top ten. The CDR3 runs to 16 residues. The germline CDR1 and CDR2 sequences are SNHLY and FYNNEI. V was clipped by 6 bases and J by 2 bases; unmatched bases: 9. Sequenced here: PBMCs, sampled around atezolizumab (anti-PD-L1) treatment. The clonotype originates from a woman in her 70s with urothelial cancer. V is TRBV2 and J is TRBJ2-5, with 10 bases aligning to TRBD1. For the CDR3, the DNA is TGTGCCAGCAGGCCCGACAGGGGGCGAGTTCAAGAGACCCAGTACTTC. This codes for CASRPDRGRVQETQYF.